This T cell receptor beta chain was sequenced during a study of radiation and T cells in renal cell carcinoma. Looking at the study overall: Nephrectomy followed 15 Gy stereotactic body radiation by 4 weeks. Whole-study findings and limits: Pretreatment tumor biopsies were lacking, so baseline clonotypes are unknown. From baseline, blood top tumor clonotypes peaked at 2 weeks post-radiation.

Deletions cut 1 base from V and 7 bases from J, with 13 bases between. The CDR3 has 14 amino acids. CDR1 and CDR2 from the germline V gene are SGHTA and FQGNSA. As concerns this clone: Its antigen is currently unknown.

This table comes from immunoSEQ multiplex PCR, and its TCRdb copy is limited to in-frame clones, with some not included. The sample records 120,000 or so clones, approximately 90% being singletons. Time point noted: blood 2 weeks post-SBRT. Treatment given: 15 Gy SBRT to primary tumor, nephrectomy 4 weeks later. The TCR sequence derives from a woman in her seventies with renal cell carcinoma. The chain recombines TRBV7-2 with TRBJ1-1; D gene ambiguous. Sequenced here: blood, sampled from a patient whose treatment included radiotherapy and nephrectomy. The chain's CDR3 is CASSLEGYGSEAFF. The CDR3 DNA follows: TGTGCCAGCAGCTTAGAAGGATATGGGAGTGAAGCTTTCTTT. Based on the CDR3 plus reference TRBV7-2 and TRBJ1-1, the full variable domain is GAGVSQSPSNKVTEKGKDVELRCDPISGHTALYWYRQSLGQGLEFLIYFQGNSAPDKSGLPSDRFSAERTGGSVSTLTIQRTQQEDSAVYLCASSLEGYGSEAFFGQGTRLTVV.